The 6 T cell receptor beta chains given below trace back to one sample, sequenced in a study of a mutant IDH1 vaccine in newly diagnosed glioma. TCRdb keeps only in-frame clones here, not all; method: immunoSEQ multiplex PCR. The sample contains 52,000 or so clones, around 80% of which appear only once. Time point denoted: week 23, last vaccination. Every vaccine dose comprised 300 ug of mutant IDH1 20-mer peptide plus topical imiquimod. These receptors' targets are unknown. Sequencing used PBMCs, obtained from a glioma patient whose treatment included an IDH1 peptide vaccine. The receptors come from a middle-aged woman with glioma. Some clones in this sample may be carry-over from other donors' samples.

This clone was detected once. This sequence joins TRBV7-3 and TRBJ1-2, with D hard to call. Trimming cost V 0 bases and J 6 bases, with 8 bases left between them. The CDR3 has 13 residues. Germline V gene data show CDR1 as SGHTA and CDR2 as FQGTGA. CDR3 in amino acids: CASSLTGSDGYTF. In DNA form, the CDR3 reads TGTGCCAGCAGCTTAACAGGGAGCGATGGCTACACCTTC.

This clone came up a few times. This CDR3 is CASSLGGGGQPQHF. In DNA form, the CDR3 reads TGTGCCAGCAGCTTAGGGGGCGGGGGTCAGCCCCAGCATTTT. The chain employs TRBV7-2 and TRBJ1-5, with D perhaps TRBD1 (5 bases). Between the trimmed V and J ends, which lost 1 base and 6 bases, there was a span of 10 bases. CDR1 and CDR2 (germline): SGHTA, FQGNSA. The CDR3 runs 14 residues.

To note about this clone: Within the sample, other DNA sequences also encode this same CDR3. This chain links TRBV5-6 with TRBJ2-7; no firm D call. The CDR3 has 14 amino acids. The V gene lost 0 bases and the J gene lost 2 bases, with 9 bases spanning the gap. Per the germline V gene, CDR1 is SGHDT and CDR2 is YYEEEE. The chain's CDR3 is CASSLGVGAYEQYF. In DNA form, the CDR3 reads TGTGCCAGCAGCTTGGGTGTTGGGGCCTACGAGCAGTACTTC.

This clone was detected a few times. The chain carries TRBV30 and TRBJ1-1; no reliable D call. The germline V gene encodes CDR1 GTSNPN and CDR2 SVGIG (reference sequence). The CDR3 has 12 amino acids. Trimming took off 2 bases at V and 1 base at J, with 5 bases between the two ends. The CDR3 loop is CAWSSRNTEAFF. CDR3 DNA: TGTGCCTGGAGTAGTCGGAACACTGAAGCTTTCTTT.

The chain employs TRBV7-8 and TRBJ2-3, with D tentatively TRBD2 (6 bases). CDR1 is SGHVS and CDR2 is FQNEAQ in the germline V gene. This CDR3 is built from 17 residues. The V and J ends lost 1 base and 4 bases respectively, with 18 bases between them. DNA of the CDR3: TGTGCCAGCAGCTTAGGAAAGTTGGGGGGAAGAGCAGATACGCAGTATTTT. This sequence encodes CASSLGKLGGRADTQYF.

This clone has more than one count but fewer than ten. The V gene is TRBV7-9, the J gene TRBJ2-1; D possibly corresponds to TRBD2 (6 bases). V was trimmed by 7 bases and J by 5 bases, leaving 12 bases between them. Germline V gives CDR1 SEHNR, CDR2 FQNEAQ (reference sequence). This CDR3 spans 13 amino acids. The chain's CDR3 is CASTRGTNNEQFF. The CDR3 bases are TGTGCCAGCACCCGGGGGACCAACAATGAGCAGTTCTTC. The complete variable domain, with remaining parts taken from reference TRBV7-9 and TRBJ2-1, reads DTGVSQNPRHKITKRGQNVTFRCDPISEHNRLYWYRQTLGQGPEFLTYFQNEAQLEKSRLLSDRFSAERPKGSFSTLEIQRTEQGDSAMYLCASTRGTNNEQFFGPGTRLTVL.